The 20 T cell receptor beta chains below come from one sample, sequenced in a study of CD8+ T cells in alopecia areata. The sequencing template was cDNA reverse transcribed from extracted RNA. Clones were read by immunoSEQ multiplex PCR, and TCRdb kept only the in-frame ones, dropping some. The table shows 150,000 to 250,000 clones, with 50% to 60% occurring only once. The sample's treatment: oral pan-JAK inhibitor, 5-10 mg twice daily. The sequenced sample was CD4+ T cells sorted from blood, obtained at week 4, from a patient treated with tofacitinib. These receptor sequences come from a human donor with alopecia areata.

The chain has TRBV7-2 and TRBJ1-5; D gene uncertain. The germline V gene has CDR1 SGHTA and CDR2 FQGNSA. The V end lost 0 bases, the J end lost 5 bases, and 5 bases lay between the germline ends. The CDR3 extends over 13 amino acids. CDR3 protein: CASSLARHQPQHF. The CDR3 coding sequence is TGTGCCAGCAGCTTAGCCAGGCATCAGCCCCAGCATTTT. Looking up the rest from reference TRBV7-2 and TRBJ1-5 gives the full variable domain: GAGVSQSPSNKVTEKGKDVELRCDPISGHTALYWYRQSLGQGLEFLIYFQGNSAPDKSGLPSDRFSAERTGGSVSTLTIQRTQQEDSAVYLCASSLARHQPQHFGDGTRLSIL.

The rearrangement links TRBV29-1 to TRBJ2-5; D ambiguous. Trimming shortened V by 4 bases and J by 5 bases, and 8 bases separated the two germline ends. CDR3 size: 11 residues. The germline V gene encodes CDR1 SQVTM and CDR2 ANQGSEA. The CDR3, as DNA: TGCAGCGTTGTCTTCGGCGAGACCCAGTACTTC. Its protein is CSVVFGETQYF.

The chain employs TRBV23-1 and TRBJ2-6; possibly TRBD1 for D (5 bases). TRBV23-1 is annotated as an ORF whose role is uncertain. CDR3 length: 19 residues. V dropped 4 bases and J dropped 3 bases, with 22 bases sitting between them. The CDR3 protein is CASSPPTVYNRFGANVLTF. CDR3 coding DNA: TGCGCCAGCAGTCCCCCGACAGTTTACAACCGGTTTGGGGCCAACGTCCTGACTTTC.

The V and J genes are TRBV4-1 and TRBJ2-3, with 9 bases lining up with TRBD1. V gave up 1 base and J gave up 3 bases; unmatched junction bases: 5. CDR3 length: 16 residues. CDR1 is MGHRA, CDR2 YSYEKL, per germline. The CDR3 nucleotides read TGCGCCAGCAGCCAAGCCTACAGGGGGCAAACAGATACGCAGTATTTT. Encoded protein: CASSQAYRGQTDTQYF.

This clone was recorded only once. The chain is built from TRBV5-6 and TRBJ2-6; D unclear. V shed 3 bases and J shed 0 bases, with 10 bases lying between them. This CDR3 has 16 amino acids. Germline assignment: CDR1 SGHDT and CDR2 YYEEEE. The CDR3, as DNA: TGTGCCAGCAGCTCCCCGGGTCGCTCTGGGGCCAACGTCCTGACTTTC. Encoded protein: CASSSPGRSGANVLTF.

CDR3 sequence reads: CASSQSVGTGDEKLFF. In nucleotides, the CDR3 is TGCGCCAGCAGTCAATCGGTCGGGACAGGGGACGAAAAACTGTTTTTT. The rearrangement joins TRBV23-1 to TRBJ1-4, with TRBD1 matching 10 bases. TRBV23-1 is known as an ORF, though its function is uncertain. Unmatched junction bases numbered 6, after V lost 0 bases and J lost 8 bases. The CDR3 has 16 amino acids.

The V and J genes are TRBV4-1 and TRBJ1-4, with D uncertain. This CDR3 has 13 amino acids. V was pared by 2 bases and J by 10 bases, with 11 bases between. Germline V lookup: CDR1 MGHRA, CDR2 YSYEKL. CDR3 residues: CASSQSGDAKLFF. The CDR3 DNA reads as TGCGCCAGCAGCCAATCCGGGGATGCAAAACTGTTTTTT.

The gene calls are TRBV29-1 and TRBJ1-2, with a possible D match to TRBD1 (5 bases). V gave up 4 bases and J gave up 3 bases, with 12 bases separating them. The CDR3 contains 13 residues. Germline-derived CDR1 and CDR2 are SQVTM and ANQGSEA. The CDR3 nucleotides read TGCAGCGTTGGGGGGAGTGGAGACTATGGCTACACCTTC. It yields the protein CSVGGSGDYGYTF.

V usage is TRBV29-1 and J usage is TRBJ1-2, with D unclear. Germline V gives CDR1 SQVTM, CDR2 ANQGSEA. Trimming removed 7 bases from V and 3 bases from J, with 9 bases in between. The length of the CDR3 is 11 residues. The CDR3 DNA sequence: TGCAGCGCAAGAGCGGACTATGGCTACACCTTC. Its protein product is CSARADYGYTF.

The chain combines TRBV4-3 with TRBJ1-6, with D maybe TRBD1 (5 bases). The V end was cut by 1 base, the J end by 8 bases, with 12 bases between. The CDR3 is 15 residues long. Germline CDR1 and CDR2: LGHNA and YSLEER. The CDR3 protein is CASSQATDSYSPLHF. In DNA, the CDR3 is TGCGCCAGCAGCCAAGCGACAGATTCTTATTCACCCCTCCACTTT.

The V and J genes are TRBV9 and TRBJ2-3, with D unclear. This CDR3 region has 16 residues. Trimming removed 4 bases from V and 3 bases from J, with 18 bases in between. CDR1 and CDR2 from the germline V gene are SGDLS and YYNGEE. The CDR3 bases are TGTGCCAGCAGCCTCCTGCCCGGAGCAGGAACAGATACGCAGTATTTT. Residues: CASSLLPGAGTDTQYF.

This clone came up a few times. The chain carries TRBV10-3 and TRBJ1-4; D remains unclear. V lost 8 bases and J 0 bases, leaving 7 bases between the germline ends. The CDR3 is 13 amino acids. Germline V gene sequence: CDR1 ENHRY, CDR2 SYGVKD. In DNA form, the CDR3 reads TGTGCCATCGCGGATGCAACTAATGAAAAACTGTTTTTT. Its protein is CAIADATNEKLFF.

This rearrangement joins TRBV27 to TRBJ2-5; D may be TRBD1 (5 bases). The CDR3 totals 15 residues. Germline V gives CDR1 MNHEY, CDR2 SMNVEV (reference sequence). V dropped 2 bases and J dropped 7 bases, with 17 bases sitting between them. The CDR3 DNA follows: TGTGCCAGCAGTTTAAAAGCTTCCCCTAGGGGGACCCAGTACTTC. Translated: CASSLKASPRGTQYF.

V usage is TRBV5-1 and J usage is TRBJ2-5, with D perhaps matching TRBD2 (6 bases). The V end lost 0 bases, the J end lost 5 bases, and 11 bases lay between the germline ends. This CDR3 is built from 14 residues. Germline CDR1 and CDR2: SGHRS and YFSETQ. CDR3 nucleotides: TGCGCCAGCAGCTTGGGAAGCGGAGGGGAGACCCAGTACTTC. It encodes CASSLGSGGETQYF.

This chain uses TRBV5-1 with TRBJ1-6; 8 positions agree with TRBD1. This CDR3 spans 19 amino acids. CDR1 is SGHRS and CDR2 is YFSETQ in the germline V gene. V trimming: 4 bases; J trimming: 0 bases; junction bases outside the gene matches: 12. The CDR3 sequence is CASSTGTGGSSSYNSPLHF. In nucleotides, the CDR3 is TGCGCCAGCAGCACCGGGACAGGTGGTAGTAGCTCCTATAATTCACCCCTCCACTTT.

This clone was counted a few times. The V and J genes are TRBV30 and TRBJ2-5; D gene uncertain. The CDR3 has 13 amino acids. With 8 bases removed from V and 2 bases from J, the gap between germline ends came to 15 bases. CDR1 is GTSNPN and CDR2 is SVGIG in the germline V gene (reference sequence). This CDR3 reads CAVAFRAQETQYF. The CDR3 DNA reads TGTGCCGTCGCATTCCGGGCACAAGAGACCCAGTACTTC.

The chain carries TRBV5-1 and TRBJ2-6; D is unresolved. Trimming stripped 0 bases from V and 4 bases from J, with 8 bases between. Germline V gives CDR1 SGHRS, CDR2 YFSETQ. There are 15 residues in the CDR3. CDR3 DNA: TGCGCCAGCAGCTTGGTAGCAGGCGGGGCCAACGTCCTGACTTTC. This codes for CASSLVAGGANVLTF.

The genes are TRBV2 and TRBJ2-5; 8 bases fit TRBD1. CDR3 length equals 13 residues. Per germline, CDR1 SNHLY and CDR2 FYNNEI. Trimming took 6 bases from V and 0 from J; bases not matched to a gene: 0. The CDR3 here is CASRDRDQETQYF. The CDR3 nucleotides are TGTGCCAGCAGGGACAGGGACCAAGAGACCCAGTACTTC.

The chain recombines TRBV6-6 with TRBJ2-7; tentative D call: TRBD1 (6 bases). With 2 bases removed from V and 3 bases from J, the gap between germline ends came to 11 bases. Germline V gives CDR1 MNHNY, CDR2 SVGAGI (reference sequence). The CDR3 loop spans 14 amino acids. In DNA form, the CDR3 reads TGTGCCAGCAGTTACACGACAGGTTTCTACGAGCAGTACTTC. Its translation is CASSYTTGFYEQYF.

This rearrangement joins TRBV27 to TRBJ1-1, with TRBD1 matching 8 bases. V was pared by 8 bases and J by 5 bases, with 16 bases of the junction left unmatched. The CDR3 loop spans 16 amino acids. The germline CDR1 and CDR2 sequences are MNHEY and SMNVEV (reference sequence). The chain's CDR3 is CASHASDRGYLTEAFF. For the CDR3, the DNA is TGTGCCAGCCATGCCAGTGACAGGGGATATTTGACTGAAGCTTTCTTT.